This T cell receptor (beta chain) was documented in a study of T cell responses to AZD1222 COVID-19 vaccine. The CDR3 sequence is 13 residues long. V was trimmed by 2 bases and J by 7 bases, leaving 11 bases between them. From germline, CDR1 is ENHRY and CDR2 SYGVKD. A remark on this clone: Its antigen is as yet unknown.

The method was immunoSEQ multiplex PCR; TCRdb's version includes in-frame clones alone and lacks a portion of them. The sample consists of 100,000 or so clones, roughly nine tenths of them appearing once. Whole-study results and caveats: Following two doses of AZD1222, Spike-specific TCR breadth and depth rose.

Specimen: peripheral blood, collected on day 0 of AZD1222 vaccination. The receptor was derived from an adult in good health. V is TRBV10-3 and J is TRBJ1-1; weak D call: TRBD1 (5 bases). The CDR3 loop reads CAISETGPFEAFF. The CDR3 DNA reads TGTGCCATCAGTGAGACGGGACCGTTTGAAGCTTTCTTT.